The sequence of this T cell receptor (beta chain) was determined in a study of T cells in Graves' hyperthyroidism and ophthalmopathy. Study-wide points: Separating ophthalmopathy from stable hyperthyroidism was achieved by a 13 V-J model.

Amplification yielded TCR beta CDR3 regions, with RNA transcripts as the source. A set of HTBI primers served as the primers for a first-round RT-PCR of the TCR CDR3. TCRdb re-called the multiplex PCR reads through MiXCR, storing one row per CDR3 protein. The table records approximately 490,000 distinct CDR3 sequences, about 20% of them present only once. This CDR3 region has 16 residues. CDR1 and CDR2 from the germline V gene are DFQATT and SNEGSKA (reference sequence). Trimming removed 3 bases at V and 5 bases at J, with 21 bases between. Worth noting for this clonotype: The antigen remains undetermined.

This clonotype originated in a woman aged 65 to 85 with Graves' ophthalmopathy. Sequencing was performed on blood. J is TRBJ2-3 and V is TRBV20-1, with D perhaps TRBD2 (5 bases). DNA for the CDR3: TGCAGTGCTAGGGCTGGAGGTCCGAAGGCTATAGATACGCAGTATTTT. Residues: CSARAGGPKAIDTQYF.